This TCR beta chain came from a study of cytomegalovirus exposure and HLA in healthy donors. Study in general: Early release data held about 85 million unique TCRs from HLA-typed donors.

Primers included in the PCR were 60 Vbeta and 13 Jbeta primers. Profiling relied on immunoSEQ multiplex PCR, and the TCRdb table lists in-frame clones only, not all of them. The data hold 150,000 to 200,000 clones, with approximately 67% observed a single time. Trimming pared 3 bases from V and 7 bases from J, leaving 15 bases between. CDR3 size: 14 residues. Germline CDR1 is LNHDA and CDR2 is SQIVND (reference sequence). Findings and caveats of the study: TCR beta chain V- and J-gene trimming was linked, in a later analysis, to a missense variant in DCLRE1C. By a later analysis, the bulk of CMV-associated TCR beta chains appeared HLA-restricted.

On this clone: Its antigen is not identified.

This chain uses TRBV19 with TRBJ1-2, with D possibly TRBD1 on 6 matching bases. This TCR came from a young woman in good health and CMV-seropositive. Sequenced sample: PBMCs. The CDR3 sequence: CASSIFPGALGYTF. CDR3 nucleotide sequence: TGTGCCAGTAGTATTTTTCCAGGGGCCCTTGGCTACACCTTC.